This TCR beta chain was documented in a study of T cell responses to AZD1222 COVID-19 vaccine. Study-wide findings and caveats: The study reported that nearly half of spike-specific TCRs target unmutated variant regions. Researchers took repertoire samples only after the peak T cell response had come. Spike was spanned by vaccine-associated CD4 TCRs, which were dominant at 160-218 and 743-854.

The CDR3 extends over 14 amino acids. Germline V CDR1 and CDR2: MNHEY, SVGAGI. V gave up 0 bases and J gave up 8 bases, with 10 bases separating them. For this clone: Its antigen is as yet unknown.

Assay used: immunoSEQ multiplex PCR; TCRdb lists only in-frame clones, some missing. Found here are about 75,000 clones, approximately 89% of them singletons; the top ten hold about 9.1%. The sample here was peripheral blood, taken 28 days after the second dose of the MenACWY control vaccine. The sequence derives from an adult who received the MenACWY meningococcal vaccine as a control. The chain uses TRBV6-5 and TRBJ1-4; tentative D call: TRBD1 (6 bases). CDR3 amino acids: CASSYSGGREKLFF. CDR3 sequence (DNA): TGTGCCAGCAGTTACTCCGGGGGCCGGGAAAAACTGTTTTTT.